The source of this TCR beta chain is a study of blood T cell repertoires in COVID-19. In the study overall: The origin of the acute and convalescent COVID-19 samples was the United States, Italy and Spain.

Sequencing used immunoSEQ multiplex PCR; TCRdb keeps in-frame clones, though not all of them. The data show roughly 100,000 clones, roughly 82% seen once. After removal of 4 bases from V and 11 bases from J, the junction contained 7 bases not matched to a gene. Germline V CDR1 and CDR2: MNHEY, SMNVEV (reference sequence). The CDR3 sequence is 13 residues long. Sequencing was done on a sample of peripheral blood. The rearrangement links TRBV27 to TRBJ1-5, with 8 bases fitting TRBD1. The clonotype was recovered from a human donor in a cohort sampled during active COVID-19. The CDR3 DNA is TGTGCCAGCAGTTACCAGGGGGCAAGGGCCCAGCATTTT. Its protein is CASSYQGARAQHF.